This TCR beta chain stems from a study of beta chain features in type 1 diabetes (dated by TCRdb to the late 2010s). As for the study more broadly: No differences in mean age, gender distribution, total cell number or subset yield were found between patients and healthy donors. A total of under 140,000,000 sorted cells were examined across all samples, and the number of cells per subset was strongly correlated with RNA yield. The study compared TCRB repertoires of sorted circulating CD4+ T cell subsets between recently diagnosed type 1 diabetes patients and matched healthy donors. Regulatory and stem cell-like memory subsets were isolated from only 8 patients and roughly eight healthy donors, whereas naive and central memory subsets came from all 30 or so donors. Results and caveats for the whole study, not just this receptor: Fewer insertions and more nucleotide deletions at VDJ recombination sites were observed in patients with type 1 diabetes, implying thymic rearrangement abnormalities. HLA sub-analyses involved small numbers of individuals, so any influence of HLA type on TCRB rearrangement remained unresolved. Because cDNA rather than genomic DNA was sequenced, highly expressing activated cells could have been over-represented, although no difference in activation and CD3 levels was found between groups. A moderate but significant shortening of TCRB CDR3 length was observed in type 1 diabetes patients in all four CD4+ subsets. Naive, central memory and regulatory TCRB repertoires appeared to be more alike among patients than among healthy donors. PCR may preferentially amplify shorter templates, but because patient and control samples were amplified and corrected together, any resulting skew would affect both groups equally.

From each donor, a single peripheral blood sample of about 116 mL on average was drawn into heparinised tubes. A BD FACSAria II was used to sort naive, central memory, regulatory and stem cell-like memory CD4+ T cells with a panel that included CD45RO, CCR7, CD25, CD127, CD95 and CD27. A purity above 95% was achieved for all sorted populations. PBMCs were isolated immediately by Lymphoprep density gradient centrifugation and stained directly without culture. So that batch effects would be minimized, each experiment stained and sorted samples in pairs, pairing one healthy donor with one patient. This clone was observed a handful of times. Its antigen is not yet known. No base-level quality is on record; no much larger clone is a single base apart. The entire isolated RNA was reverse transcribed using the High Capacity cDNA Reverse Transcription Kit, and thus expressed TCRB transcripts were sequenced. Deep immunoSEQ sequencing was performed on naive, central memory and regulatory T cell samples, with an average of about 3.6 million total reads per sample. Sorted cells were lysed in RLT buffer, and RNA was extracted using DNase-treated RNeasy Micro or Mini kits according to cell number. Each cell subset was processed separately to prevent cross-contamination, with patient and healthy donor samples processed together. The immunoSEQ multiplex PCR was used to amplify TCRB sequences from cDNA, yielding 87-bp fragments that span the CDR3 region. Amplicons were sequenced on the Illumina HiSeq platform. The original pipeline was this. PCR bias was corrected computationally using synthetic template baselines, and reads within Hamming distance 2 were collapsed, with unmergeable singletons discarded. Reads were aligned against IMGT so that V, D and J genes, CDR3 length and insertions or deletions at six rearrangement sites could be assigned. Within each subset, clonotype counts were normalized to sorted cell number, after which true diversity and Gini coefficients were computed with the tcR R package. The overlap coefficient, calculated on TCRB nucleotide sequences, was used to quantify repertoire sharing. As a proxy for the pre-selection repertoire, out-of-frame TCRB sequences from naive cells were analyzed. TCRdb limited this immuneACCESS table to in-frame rearrangements with V and J called. A share of clones is missing; checked studies link under half to unresolved V genes, and the rest is unexplained. V, J and clone size are those of that table, while D and trimming were read from the DNA. The sample table shows about 360,000 clones, and roughly 12% are seen once. The ten largest clones add up to around 0.02% of the sample.

The germline ends are 11 bases apart after V is trimmed by 2 bases and J by 4 bases. For CDR1 and CDR2, the germline V gene lists ENHRY and SYGVKD. The CDR3, cysteine through phenylalanine, is 14 amino acids long. This entry keeps only the CDR3 DNA: 42 bases, framed from base 1. This receptor chain uses TRBV10-3 and TRBJ1-1, with no reliable assignment of the D segment. The TCR was taken from a young man in good health. Sample: naive CD4+ T cells from blood. Explained via the paper, the cell subset or site label denotes: true naive CD4+ T cells. The nucleotide sequence is TGTGCCATCAGTGAGGAGCCGGCGGCCACTGAAGCTTTCTTT. Its protein reads: CAISEEPAATEAFF.